Described below is a single T cell receptor (beta chain) sequence and its context. The protocol was immunoSEQ multiplex PCR, while the TCRdb copy is restricted to in-frame clones and leaves out a portion. The table has some 44,000 clones, roughly 80% seen once. The entry originates in a study of OX40 agonist ivuxolimab in advanced cancers. Across the study: Prior anti-PD-1, anti-PD-L1 or anti-CTLA-4 therapy was allowed; more than 30% had some. Three patients, one with hepatocellular carcinoma and two with cutaneous melanoma, achieved partial responses.

The junction had 12 bases not matched to a gene; V was cut back by 4 bases and J by 6 bases. The CDR3 has 15 amino acids. Germline assignment: CDR1 SEHNR and CDR2 FQNEAQ (reference sequence). This sequence was found in an adult with an advanced solid tumor such as melanoma, head and neck, liver or kidney cancer. The chain has TRBV7-9 and TRBJ2-7; 7 bases are a match to TRBD2. This material consisted of CD4+ or CD8+ T cells sorted from blood, taken in a trial of the OX40 agonist ivuxolimab. The DNA for the CDR3 is TGTGCCAGCAGCTACGGGACTACCCACGGGCGCGAGCAGTACTTC. It specifies CASSYGTTHGREQYF. The variable domain in full, completed from reference TRBV7-9 and TRBJ2-7, reads DTGVSQNPRHKITKRGQNVTFRCDPISEHNRLYWYRQTLGQGPEFLTYFQNEAQLEKSRLLSDRFSAERPKGSFSTLEIQRTEQGDSAMYLCASSYGTTHGREQYFGPGTRLTVT.